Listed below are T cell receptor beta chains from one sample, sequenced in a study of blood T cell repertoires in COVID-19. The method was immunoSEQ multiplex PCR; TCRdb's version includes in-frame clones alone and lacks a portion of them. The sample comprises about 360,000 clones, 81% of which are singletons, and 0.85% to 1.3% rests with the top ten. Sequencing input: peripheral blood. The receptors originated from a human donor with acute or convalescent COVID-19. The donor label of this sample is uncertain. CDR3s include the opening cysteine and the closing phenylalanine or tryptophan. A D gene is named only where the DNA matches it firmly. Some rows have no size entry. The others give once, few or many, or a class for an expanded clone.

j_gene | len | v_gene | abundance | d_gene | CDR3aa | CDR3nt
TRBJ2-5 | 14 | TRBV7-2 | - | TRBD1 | CASSTLGGYETQYF | TGTGCCAGCAGCACTCTAGGGGGCTACGAGACCCAGTACTTC
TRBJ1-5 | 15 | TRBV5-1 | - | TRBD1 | CASSQTGGQNQPQHF | TGCGCCAGCAGCCAGACAGGGGGCCAGAATCAGCCCCAGCATTTT
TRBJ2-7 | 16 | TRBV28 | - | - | CASSASGTQKRSEQYF | TGTGCCAGCAGTGCATCCGGGACACAAAAAAGGAGCGAGCAGTACTTC
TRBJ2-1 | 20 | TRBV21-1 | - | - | CASSKASGQGSSTHYNEQFF | TGTGCCAGCAGCAAAGCTTCCGGACAGGGAAGCTCAACCCACTACAATGAGCAGTTCTTC
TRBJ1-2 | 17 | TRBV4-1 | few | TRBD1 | CASSQDPSTGTAYGYTF | TGCGCCAGCAGCCAAGACCCGTCAACCGGGACAGCCTATGGCTACACCTTC
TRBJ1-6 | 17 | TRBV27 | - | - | CASSIGTPSSYNSPLHF | TGTGCCAGCAGTATAGGGACACCCAGCTCCTATAATTCACCCCTCCACTTT
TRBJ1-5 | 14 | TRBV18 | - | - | CASSPAGGNQPQHF | TGTGCCAGCTCACCTGCAGGAGGGAATCAGCCCCAGCATTTT
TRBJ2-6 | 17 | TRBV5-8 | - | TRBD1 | CARGDRDRVSGANVLTF | TGTGCCAGAGGCGACCGGGACAGGGTTTCTGGGGCCAACGTCCTGACTTTC
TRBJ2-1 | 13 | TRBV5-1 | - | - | CASREVPYNEQFF | TGCGCCAGCAGGGAGGTGCCCTACAATGAGCAGTTCTTC
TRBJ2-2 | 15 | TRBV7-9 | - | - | CASSLDRLNTGELFF | TGTGCCAGCAGCTTAGACAGACTAAACACCGGGGAGCTGTTTTTT
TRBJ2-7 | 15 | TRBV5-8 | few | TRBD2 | CASSLTLAGGYEQYF | TGTGCCAGCAGCTTGACGCTAGCGGGGGGGTACGAGCAGTACTTC
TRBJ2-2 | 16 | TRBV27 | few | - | CASSFSGRSNTGELFF | TGTGCCAGCAGTTTTTCCGGAAGGAGTAACACCGGGGAGCTGTTTTTT
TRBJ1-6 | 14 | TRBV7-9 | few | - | CASSLVGSDSPLHF | TGTGCCAGCAGCTTAGTGGGCTCTGATTCACCCCTCCACTTT
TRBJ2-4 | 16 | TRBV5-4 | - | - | CASSQGSERTKNIQYF | TGTGCCAGCAGCCAGGGATCAGAGCGTACCAAAAACATTCAGTACTTC
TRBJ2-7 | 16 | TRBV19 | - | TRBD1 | CASSMGGQGAGYEQYF | TGTGCCAGTAGTATGGGAGGACAGGGCGCTGGTTACGAGCAGTACTTC
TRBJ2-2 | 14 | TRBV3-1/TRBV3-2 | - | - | CASSRSTNTGELFF | TGTGCCAGCAGCCGAAGCACTAACACCGGGGAGCTGTTTTTT